This T cell receptor beta chain was profiled in a study of T cell responses to AZD1222 COVID-19 vaccine. In the study overall: Analyses pooled second doses at about 4 or about 12 weeks.

The germline CDR1 and CDR2 sequences are SEHNR and FQNEAQ (reference sequence). Trimming stripped 7 bases from V and 7 bases from J, with 20 bases between. The CDR3 sequence is 15 residues long. About this clone: Its matching antigen is unknown.

Study results and limitations: Unmutated variant regions are reportedly the target of nearly half of TCRs that are spike-specific. The CD4 TCRs associated with vaccination extended across spike and predominated at 160-218 and 743-854.

Libraries were prepared by immunoSEQ multiplex PCR; TCRdb keeps only in-frame clonotypes and omits some of them. The sample lists about 170,000 clones; approximately 95% were seen once. Specimen: peripheral blood, collected on day 0 of AZD1222 vaccination. The source of this sequence is an adult in good health. The J gene is TRBJ2-1, the V gene TRBV7-9; TRBD1 is a possible D gene (7 bases). The CDR3 spells CASKRSLEGANEQFF. CDR3 sequence (DNA): TGTGCCAGCAAAAGGAGCTTGGAGGGGGCAAATGAGCAGTTCTTC.